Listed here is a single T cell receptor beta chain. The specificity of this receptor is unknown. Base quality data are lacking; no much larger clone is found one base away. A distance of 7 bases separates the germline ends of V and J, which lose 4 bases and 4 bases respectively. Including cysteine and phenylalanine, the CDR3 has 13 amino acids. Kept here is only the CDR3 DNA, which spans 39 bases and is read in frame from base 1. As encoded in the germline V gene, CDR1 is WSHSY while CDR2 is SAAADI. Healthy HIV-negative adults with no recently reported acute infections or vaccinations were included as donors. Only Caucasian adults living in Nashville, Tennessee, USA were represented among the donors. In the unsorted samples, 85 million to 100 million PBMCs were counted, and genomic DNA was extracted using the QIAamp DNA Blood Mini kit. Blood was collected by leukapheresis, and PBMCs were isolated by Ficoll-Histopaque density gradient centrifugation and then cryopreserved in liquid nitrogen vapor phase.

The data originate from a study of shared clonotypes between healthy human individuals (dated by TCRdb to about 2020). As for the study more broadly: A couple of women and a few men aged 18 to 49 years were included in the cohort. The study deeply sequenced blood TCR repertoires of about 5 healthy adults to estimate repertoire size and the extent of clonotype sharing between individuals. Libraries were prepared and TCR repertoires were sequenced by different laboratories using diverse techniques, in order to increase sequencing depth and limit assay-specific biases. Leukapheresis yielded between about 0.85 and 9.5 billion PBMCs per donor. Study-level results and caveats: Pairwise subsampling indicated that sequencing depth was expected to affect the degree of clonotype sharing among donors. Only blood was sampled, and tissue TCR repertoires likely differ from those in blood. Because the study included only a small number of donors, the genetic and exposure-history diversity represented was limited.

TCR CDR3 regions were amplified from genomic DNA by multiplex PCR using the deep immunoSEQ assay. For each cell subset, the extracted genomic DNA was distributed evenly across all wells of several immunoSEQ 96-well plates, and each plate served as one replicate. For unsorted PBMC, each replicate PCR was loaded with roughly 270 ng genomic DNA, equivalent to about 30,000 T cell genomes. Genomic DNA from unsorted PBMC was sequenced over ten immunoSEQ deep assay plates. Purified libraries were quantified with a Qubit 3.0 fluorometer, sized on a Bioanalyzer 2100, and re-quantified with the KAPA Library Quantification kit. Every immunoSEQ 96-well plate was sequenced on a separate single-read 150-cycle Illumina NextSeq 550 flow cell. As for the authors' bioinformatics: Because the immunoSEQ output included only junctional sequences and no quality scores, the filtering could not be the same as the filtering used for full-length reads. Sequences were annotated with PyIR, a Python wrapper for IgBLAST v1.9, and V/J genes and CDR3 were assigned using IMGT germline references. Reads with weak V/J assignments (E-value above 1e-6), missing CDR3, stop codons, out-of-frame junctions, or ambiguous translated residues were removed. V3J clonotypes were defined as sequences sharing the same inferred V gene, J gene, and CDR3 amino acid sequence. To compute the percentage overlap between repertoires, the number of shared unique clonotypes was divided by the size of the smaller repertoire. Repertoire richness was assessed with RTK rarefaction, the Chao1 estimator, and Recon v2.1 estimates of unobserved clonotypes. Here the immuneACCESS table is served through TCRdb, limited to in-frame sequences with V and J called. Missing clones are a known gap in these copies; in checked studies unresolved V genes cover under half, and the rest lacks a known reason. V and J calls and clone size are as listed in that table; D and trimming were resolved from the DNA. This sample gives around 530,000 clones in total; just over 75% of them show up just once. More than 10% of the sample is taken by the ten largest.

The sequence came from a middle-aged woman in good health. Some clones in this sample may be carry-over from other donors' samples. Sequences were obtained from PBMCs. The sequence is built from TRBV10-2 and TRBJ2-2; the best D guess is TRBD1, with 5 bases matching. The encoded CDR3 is CASSVDSTGELFF. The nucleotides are TGCGCCAGCAGTGTCGACAGCACCGGGGAGCTGTTTTTT.